The clone carrying this TCR beta chain was found a few times. These data come from a study of T cells in Graves' hyperthyroidism and ophthalmopathy. RNA transcripts provided the source from which TCR beta CDR3 regions were amplified. The primer set for the first-round RT-PCR of the TCR CDR3 was HTBI. TCRdb analysed the multiplex PCR reads with MiXCR anew, one entry per CDR3 protein. Among around 800,000 distinct CDR3 sequences listed, roughly 40% were seen once. Over 18 months, lack of ophthalmopathy progression marked Graves' hyperthyroidism as stable. Patients were aged 18 to 65, had disease duration under 2 months, and had newly diagnosed hyperthyroidism. Diagnoses used clinical symptoms, serum thyroxine and TRAb, thyroid ultrasound and orbital computed tomography. Source material for PBMCs was around 10 ml fresh peripheral blood. The source is a man aged 18-30 years with Graves' hyperthyroidism. Specimen: blood.

CDR3 protein: CASSILLHGDTEAFF. CDR3 coding DNA: TGTGCCAGTAGTATATTACTCCATGGCGACACTGAAGCTTTCTTT. V usage is TRBV19 and J usage is TRBJ1-1; D uncertain. Trimming stripped 2 bases from V and 3 bases from J, with 13 bases between. Looked up from germline, CDR1 is LNHDA and CDR2 is SQIVND (reference sequence). The CDR3 totals 15 residues.